The 5 T cell receptor beta chains listed next were all sequenced from one sample in a study of Ad26.COV2.S vaccination and SARS-CoV-2 variants. Treatment noted: around 19 received Ad26.COV2.S at low or high dose, single or two shots; 5 received placebo; per-sample allocation not given. After the first vaccine or placebo injection, samples were drawn on day 63. Assay used: immunoSEQ multiplex PCR; TCRdb lists only in-frame clones, some missing. The sample records 440,000 or so clones, approximately 92% being singletons. Sequencing was performed on peripheral blood, taken in a trial of Ad26.COV2.S vaccine versus placebo. The receptors originated from a person aged 18 to 59 who received the Ad26.COV2.S COVID-19 vaccine or a placebo.

This chain links TRBV9 with TRBJ1-3; TRBD1 might be the D (5 bases). The germline V gene has CDR1 SGDLS and CDR2 YYNGEE. The germline V and J ends were trimmed by 0 bases and 7 bases, with 20 bases remaining between them. The length of the CDR3 is 17 residues. Written as DNA, the CDR3 is TGTGCCAGCAGCGTAGGGTTAAGGGGCAGCGACGGGAACACCATATATTTT. This sequence encodes CASSVGLRGSDGNTIYF.

This sequence joins TRBV5-1 and TRBJ2-7; weak D call: TRBD1 (5 bases). Germline assignment: CDR1 SGHRS and CDR2 YFSETQ. CDR3 size: 13 residues. V lost 4 bases to trimming and J lost 6 bases, with 14 bases between them. Written as DNA, the CDR3 is TGCGCCAGCAGCCCGGACATCCATCCCGAGCAGTACTTC. Translating it yields CASSPDIHPEQYF.

The chain links TRBV27 to TRBJ2-6; D perhaps matches TRBD1 (6 bases). This CDR3 is 15 amino acids long. V was pared by 2 bases and J by 4 bases, with 9 bases between. Germline CDR1 MNHEY, CDR2 SMNVEV (reference sequence). The CDR3 DNA sequence: TGTGCCAGCAGTTTACGTGGGGGCGGGGCCAACGTCCTGACTTTC. Amino acid sequence: CASSLRGGGANVLTF.

This clone was recorded only once. This chain uses TRBV3-1 (or the pseudogene TRBV3-2) with TRBJ1-6; D remains unclear. The germline CDR1 and CDR2 sequences are LGHDT and YNNKEL (reference sequence). V was shortened by 4 bases and J by 9 bases, with 10 bases between the two germline ends. The CDR3 has 13 residues. The CDR3, as DNA: TGTGCCAGCAGCCGGGTAATGGGTTCACCCCTCCACTTT. Its translation: CASSRVMGSPLHF.

The V gene is TRBV12-3 or TRBV12-4, the J gene TRBJ2-7; no clear D. V was pared by 7 bases and J by 0 bases, with 10 bases between. This CDR3 region has 13 residues. CDR3 residues: CASTPTGSYEQYF. CDR3 coding DNA: TGTGCCAGCACTCCGACGGGCTCCTACGAGCAGTACTTC.